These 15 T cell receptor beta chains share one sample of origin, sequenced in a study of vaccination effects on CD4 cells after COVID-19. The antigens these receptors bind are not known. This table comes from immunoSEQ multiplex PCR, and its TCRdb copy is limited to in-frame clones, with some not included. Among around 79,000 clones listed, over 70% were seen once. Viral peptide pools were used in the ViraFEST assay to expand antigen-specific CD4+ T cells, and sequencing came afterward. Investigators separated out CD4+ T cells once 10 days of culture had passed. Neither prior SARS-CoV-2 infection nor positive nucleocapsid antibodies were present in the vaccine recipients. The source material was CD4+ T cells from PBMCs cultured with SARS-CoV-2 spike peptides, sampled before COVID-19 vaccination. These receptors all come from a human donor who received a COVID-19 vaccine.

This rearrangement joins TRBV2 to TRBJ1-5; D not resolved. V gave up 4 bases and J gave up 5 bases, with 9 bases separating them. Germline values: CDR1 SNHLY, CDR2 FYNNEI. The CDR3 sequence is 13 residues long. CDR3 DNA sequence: TGTGCCAGCAGTGGGACCAAGGATCAGCCCCAGCATTTT. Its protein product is CASSGTKDQPQHF.

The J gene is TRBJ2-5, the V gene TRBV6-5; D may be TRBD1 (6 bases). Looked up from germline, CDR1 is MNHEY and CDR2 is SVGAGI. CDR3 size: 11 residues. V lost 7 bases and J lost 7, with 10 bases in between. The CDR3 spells CASILGGTQYF. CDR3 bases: TGTGCCAGCATTTTAGGGGGGACCCAGTACTTC.

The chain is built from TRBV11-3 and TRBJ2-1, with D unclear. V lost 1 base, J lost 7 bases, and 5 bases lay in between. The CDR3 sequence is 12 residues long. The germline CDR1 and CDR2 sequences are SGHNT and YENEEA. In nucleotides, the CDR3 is TGTGCCAGCAGCTTAGGGGTGAATGAGCAGTTCTTC. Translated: CASSLGVNEQFF.

The CDR3 coding sequence is TGTGCCAGCAGCCAATCGGACACCAACTATGAAAAACTGTTTTTT. Protein sequence: CASSQSDTNYEKLFF. V and J are TRBV3-1 (or the pseudogene TRBV3-2) and TRBJ1-4; possibly TRBD1 for D (5 bases). CDR1 and CDR2 (germline): LGHDT, YNNKEL (reference sequence). V was cut by 2 bases and J by 6 bases, with 13 bases left in between. The CDR3 spans 15 residues.

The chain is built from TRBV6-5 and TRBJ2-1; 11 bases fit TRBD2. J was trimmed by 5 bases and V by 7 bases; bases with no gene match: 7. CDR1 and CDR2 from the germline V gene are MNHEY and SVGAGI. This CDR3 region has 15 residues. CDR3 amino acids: CASKLTSGANNEQFF. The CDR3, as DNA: TGTGCCAGCAAGCTGACTAGCGGGGCAAACAATGAGCAGTTCTTC.

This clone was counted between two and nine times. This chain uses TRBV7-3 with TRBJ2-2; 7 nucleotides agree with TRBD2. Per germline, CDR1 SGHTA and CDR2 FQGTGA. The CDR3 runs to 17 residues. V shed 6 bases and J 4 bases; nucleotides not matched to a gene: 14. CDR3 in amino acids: CASSPIPGLRSTGELFF. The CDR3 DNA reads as TGTGCCAGCAGTCCTATTCCGGGACTAAGATCCACCGGGGAGCTGTTTTTT.

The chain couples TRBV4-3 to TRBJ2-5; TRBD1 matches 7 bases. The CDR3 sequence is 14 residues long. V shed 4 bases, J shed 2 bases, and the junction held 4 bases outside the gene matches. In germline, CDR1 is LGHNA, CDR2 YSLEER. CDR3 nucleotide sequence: TGCGCCAGCAGCCCTCGACAGGGTCAAGAGACCCAGTACTTC. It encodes CASSPRQGQETQYF.

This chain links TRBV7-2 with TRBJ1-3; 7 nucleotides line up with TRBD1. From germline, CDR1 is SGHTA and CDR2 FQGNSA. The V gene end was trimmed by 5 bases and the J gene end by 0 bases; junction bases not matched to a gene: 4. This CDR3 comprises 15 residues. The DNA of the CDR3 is TGTGCCAGCAGCCCGACAGGGACCTCTGGAAACACCATATATTTT. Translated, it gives CASSPTGTSGNTIYF.

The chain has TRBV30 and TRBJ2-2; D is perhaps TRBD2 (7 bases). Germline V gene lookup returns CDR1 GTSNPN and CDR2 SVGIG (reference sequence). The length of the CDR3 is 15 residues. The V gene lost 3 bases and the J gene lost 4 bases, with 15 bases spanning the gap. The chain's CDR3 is CAWRRGGGSTGELFF. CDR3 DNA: TGTGCCTGGAGGAGGGGGGGAGGTAGCACCGGGGAGCTGTTTTTT.

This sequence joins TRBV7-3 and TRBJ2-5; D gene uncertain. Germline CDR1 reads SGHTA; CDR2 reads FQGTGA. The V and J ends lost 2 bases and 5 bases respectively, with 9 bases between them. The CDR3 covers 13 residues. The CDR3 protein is CASSLSLYETQYF. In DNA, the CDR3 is TGTGCCAGCAGCTTATCACTTTATGAGACCCAGTACTTC. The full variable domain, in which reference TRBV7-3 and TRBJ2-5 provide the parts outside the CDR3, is GAGVSQTPSNKVTEKGKYVELRCDPISGHTALYWYRQSLGQGPEFLIYFQGTGAADDSGLPNDRFFAVRPEGSVSTLKIQRTERGDSAVYLCASSLSLYETQYFGPGTRLLVL.

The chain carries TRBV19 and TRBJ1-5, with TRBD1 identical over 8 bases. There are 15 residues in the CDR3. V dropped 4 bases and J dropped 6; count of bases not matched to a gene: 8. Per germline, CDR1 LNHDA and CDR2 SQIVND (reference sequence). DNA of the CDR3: TGTGCCAGTAGTACCCAGGGGGCTGAAGTTCAGCCCCAGCATTTT. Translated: CASSTQGAEVQPQHF.

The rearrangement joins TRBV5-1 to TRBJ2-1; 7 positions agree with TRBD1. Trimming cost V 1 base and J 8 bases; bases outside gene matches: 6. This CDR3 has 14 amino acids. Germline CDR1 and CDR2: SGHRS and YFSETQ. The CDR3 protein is CASSLTRQGYEQFF. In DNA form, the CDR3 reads TGCGCCAGCAGCTTGACGCGACAGGGCTATGAGCAGTTCTTC.

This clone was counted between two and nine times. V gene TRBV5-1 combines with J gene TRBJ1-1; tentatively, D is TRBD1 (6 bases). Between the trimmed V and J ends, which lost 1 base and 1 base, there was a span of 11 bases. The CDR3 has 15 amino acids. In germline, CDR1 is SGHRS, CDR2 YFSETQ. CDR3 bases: TGCGCCAGCAGCTTGTTGGGGGGCGGGAACACTGAAGCTTTCTTT. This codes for CASSLLGGGNTEAFF. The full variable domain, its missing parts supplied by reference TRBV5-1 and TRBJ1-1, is KAGVTQTPRYLIKTRGQQVTLSCSPISGHRSVSWYQQTPGQGLQFLFEYFSETQRNKGNFPGRFSGRQFSNSRSEMNVSTLELGDSALYLCASSLLGGGNTEAFFGQGTRLTVV.

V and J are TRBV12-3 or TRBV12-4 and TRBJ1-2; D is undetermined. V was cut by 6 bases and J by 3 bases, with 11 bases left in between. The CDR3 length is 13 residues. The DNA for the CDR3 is TGTGCCAGCAGACTCCGGGCCGACTATGGCTACACCTTC. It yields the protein CASRLRADYGYTF.

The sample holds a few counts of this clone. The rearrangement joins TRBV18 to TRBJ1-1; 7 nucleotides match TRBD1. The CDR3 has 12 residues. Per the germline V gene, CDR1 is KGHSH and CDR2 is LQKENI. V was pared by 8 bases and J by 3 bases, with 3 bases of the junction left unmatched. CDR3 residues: CASNRGDTEAFF. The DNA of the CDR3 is TGTGCCAGCAACAGGGGCGACACTGAAGCTTTCTTT. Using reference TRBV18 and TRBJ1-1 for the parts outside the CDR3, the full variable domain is NAGVMQNPRHLVRRRGQEARLRCSPMKGHSHVYWYRQLPEEGLKFMVYLQKENIIDESGMPKERFSAEFPKEGPSILRIQQVVRGDSAAYFCASNRGDTEAFFGQGTRLTVV.